The 18 T cell receptor beta chains below were found in one sample sequenced in a study of cytomegalovirus exposure and HLA in healthy donors. The PCR used 60 Vbeta and 13 Jbeta primers. The assay was immunoSEQ multiplex PCR, and TCRdb's table has in-frame clones only and misses some. The sample carries around 150,000 clones, roughly 73% recorded once. The specimen sequenced was PBMCs. The origin of the receptors is a male donor in good health and CMV-seronegative.

The chain combines TRBV7-9 with TRBJ1-5; 8 bases are shared with TRBD1. V trimming: 4 bases; J trimming: 5 bases; junction bases outside the gene matches: 10. There are 16 residues in the CDR3. The V gene's germline CDR1 is SEHNR and CDR2 FQNEAQ (reference sequence). This CDR3 is CASSSSRGPAHQPQHF. The CDR3 region has the DNA TGTGCCAGCAGCTCTTCCAGGGGGCCTGCTCATCAGCCCCAGCATTTT.

This clone was found a few times. The chain has TRBV5-1 and TRBJ1-4, with 7 nucleotides matching TRBD1. Losses at the gene ends were 4 bases for V and 0 bases for J; bases not matched to a gene: 6. The CDR3 consists of 16 residues. Germline CDR1 SGHRS, CDR2 YFSETQ. CDR3 in DNA: TGCGCCAGCAGCCACAGGGGACATGCAACTAATGAAAAACTGTTTTTT. The encoded protein is CASSHRGHATNEKLFF.

This clone was recorded once. This chain joins TRBV19 and TRBJ2-1; D is possibly TRBD2 (5 bases). The CDR3 spans 14 residues. V shed 2 bases and J shed 7 bases, with 12 bases lying between them. Germline CDR1 and CDR2: LNHDA and SQIVND (reference sequence). This chain's CDR3 is CASSILAGGNEQFF. The CDR3 nucleotides are TGTGCCAGTAGTATATTGGCAGGAGGTAATGAGCAGTTCTTC.

As to this clone: Other nucleotide sequences in the sample specify the same CDR3. The genes are TRBV5-4 and TRBJ2-7; 8 bases match TRBD1. This CDR3 comprises 14 residues. J gave up 0 bases and V 2 bases, and 1 base lay outside the gene matches. In germline, CDR1 is SGHNT, CDR2 YYREEE (reference sequence). The CDR3 region is CASSFDRGSYEQYF. The CDR3 DNA reads as TGTGCCAGCAGCTTTGACAGGGGCTCCTACGAGCAGTACTTC.

The chain uses TRBV28 and TRBJ2-3, with D maybe TRBD2 (6 bases). Germline V lookup: CDR1 MDHEN, CDR2 SYDVKM. The CDR3 is made up of 13 amino acids. V was trimmed by 5 bases and J by 1 base, leaving 7 bases between them. The chain's CDR3 is CASSGGGTDTQYF. The CDR3 nucleotides read TGTGCCAGCAGTGGAGGGGGCACAGATACGCAGTATTTT.

The chain couples TRBV5-4 to TRBJ1-2; 7 bases align to TRBD1. The J segment lost 4 bases and the V segment lost 6 bases, leaving 9 bases of the junction unmatched. Germline V CDR1 and CDR2: SGHNT, YYREEE (reference sequence). The CDR3 is 14 residues long. CDR3 nucleotide sequence: TGTGCCAGCACCCAACCGGGACAGAGCTATGGCTACACCTTC. Amino acid sequence: CASTQPGQSYGYTF. The whole variable domain, filled in from reference TRBV5-4 and TRBJ1-2, reads ETGVTQSPTHLIKTRGQQVTLRCSSQSGHNTVSWYQQALGQGPQFIFQYYREEENGRGNFPPRFSGLQFPNYSSELNVNALELDDSALYLCASTQPGQSYGYTFGSGTRLTVV.

The rearrangement links TRBV15 to TRBJ1-2; no reliable D call. The V and J ends lost 5 bases and 10 bases respectively, with 5 bases between them. The CDR3 length is 9 residues. The germline CDR1 and CDR2 sequences are LNHNV and YYDKDF (reference sequence). The CDR3 DNA reads as TGTGCCACCAGCTGTTACTACACCTTC. Amino acids: CATSCYYTF.

This clone was seen more than once but under ten times. The chain recombines TRBV7-9 with TRBJ2-6; D is unresolved. Trimming cost V 5 bases and J 0 bases, with 5 bases left between them. Germline assignment: CDR1 SEHNR and CDR2 FQNEAQ (reference sequence). The CDR3 is made up of 14 amino acids. CDR3 nucleotides: TGTGCCAGCAGCGCGTACTCTGGGGCCAACGTCCTGACTTTC. Its protein is CASSAYSGANVLTF.

The J gene is TRBJ2-5, the V gene TRBV10-3; 8 bases are a match to TRBD2. J gave up 5 bases and V 4 bases, and 0 bases lay outside the gene matches. The germline gives CDR1 ENHRY, CDR2 SYGVKD. The CDR3 consists of 12 residues. As DNA, the CDR3 is TGTGCCATCAGTGCGGGGGGGGAGACCCAGTACTTC. It specifies CAISAGGETQYF.

The V gene is TRBV2, the J gene TRBJ2-3; 15 positions agree with TRBD2. Trimming cost V 4 bases and J 4 bases; bases outside gene matches: 3. Looked up from germline, CDR1 is SNHLY and CDR2 is FYNNEI. This CDR3 contains 16 residues. This CDR3 reads CASSGGLAGGADTQYF. The CDR3 nucleotides are TGTGCCAGCAGTGGCGGACTAGCGGGAGGGGCAGATACGCAGTATTTT.

The chain has TRBV5-1 and TRBJ2-7, with TRBD1 matching 8 bases. The germline CDR1 and CDR2 sequences are SGHRS and YFSETQ. The junction had 4 bases not matched to a gene; V was cut back by 2 bases and J by 3 bases. This CDR3 is built from 14 residues. The CDR3 nucleotides read TGCGCCAGCAGCTTATCAGGGGGCGGCTACGAGCAGTACTTC. This codes for CASSLSGGGYEQYF.

On this clone itself: Other nucleotide sequences in the sample specify the same CDR3. The J gene is TRBJ2-1, the V gene TRBV5-1; 7 bases match TRBD2. CDR1 and CDR2 (germline): SGHRS, YFSETQ. CDR3 length: 14 amino acids. Trimming removed 4 bases from V and 1 base from J; junction bases left unmatched: 2. The CDR3 sequence: CASSGGGSYNEQFF. CDR3 nucleotide sequence: TGCGCCAGCAGCGGGGGGGGGTCCTACAATGAGCAGTTCTTC.

The CDR3 DNA reads as TGTGCCAGTAGAAGCAGGGCGGGGGTCAGCTCCTACAATGAGCAGTTCTTC. Translating gives CASRSRAGVSSYNEQFF. The chain carries TRBV19 and TRBJ2-1, with 7 bases matching TRBD2. The CDR3 has 17 residues. CDR1 and CDR2 (germline): LNHDA, SQIVND (reference sequence). With V trimmed by 6 bases and J by 0 bases, 11 bases remained unmatched.

The chain employs TRBV1 and TRBJ1-1; the table's D call, TRBD1, was not checked against the DNA. TRBV1 constitutes a pseudogene. The CDR3 is made up of 15 amino acids. The CDR3 coding sequence is TGCACCAGCAGCCAAGAGGTAGCAGGGCATACTGAAGCTTTCTTT. Its protein product is CTSSQEVAGHTEAFF.

The genes are TRBV6-6 and TRBJ2-1, with TRBD2 matching 12 bases. Germline V gene data show CDR1 as MNHNY and CDR2 as SVGAGI (reference sequence). The ends lost 6 bases at V and 4 bases at J; junction bases unmatched: 7. The CDR3 extends over 16 amino acids. In DNA, the CDR3 is TGTGCCAGCAGCCCATCGCTAGCGGGGGGGTACAATGAGCAGTTCTTC. This translates into CASSPSLAGGYNEQFF.

The chain is built from TRBV11-2 and TRBJ2-7, with a possible D match to TRBD2 (6 bases). The ends were cut back, 1 base at V and 5 bases at J, with 12 bases in the middle. Per the germline V gene, CDR1 is SGHAT and CDR2 is FQNNGV. This CDR3 region has 14 residues. CDR3 region: CASSLGRGRDEQYF. CDR3 DNA: TGTGCCAGCAGCTTAGGGAGGGGAAGGGACGAGCAGTACTTC.

This clone was found a few times. The rearrangement links TRBV10-3 to TRBJ2-1; D perhaps matches TRBD1 (5 bases). CDR3 length: 18 residues. V was trimmed by 0 bases and J by 1 base, leaving 16 bases between them. Germline lookup yields CDR1 ENHRY and CDR2 SYGVKD. The chain's CDR3 is CAISESPGKGKSYNEQFF. CDR3 nucleotides: TGTGCCATCAGTGAGTCCCCAGGGAAGGGGAAATCCTACAATGAGCAGTTCTTC.

The chain links TRBV27 to TRBJ2-3; 8 bases align to TRBD2. This CDR3 has 16 residues. Germline CDR1 and CDR2: MNHEY and SMNVEV (reference sequence). The junction had 5 bases not matched to a gene; V was cut back by 2 bases and J by 1 base. The CDR3 reads CASSLGAGVGTDTQYF. The CDR3 region has the DNA TGTGCCAGCAGTTTAGGAGCGGGAGTCGGCACAGATACGCAGTATTTT.